The source of this TCR beta chain is a study of CD8 T cells in ankylosing spondylitis. Study outcomes and limitations: Reports of some motif variants in reactive arthritis synovial fluid and blood predate this one. Clones linked to disease, bearing a CD8+ phenotype, were relatively rare in peripheral blood. Reportedly, significant enrichment of disease-linked clones occurred in matched ankylosing spondylitis synovial fluid.

Molecular-barcoded quantitative 5'-RACE produced these TCR beta libraries. TCRdb re-called the 5' RACE reads through MiXCR, storing one row per CDR3 protein. The data hold 150,000 to 200,000 distinct CDR3 sequences, with 11% observed a single time. The CDR3 is made up of 14 amino acids. Germline CDR1 and CDR2: MGHDK and SYGVNS. The trim removed 6 bases at V and 8 bases at J, leaving 5 bases unmatched. This clonotype appeared many times. The antigen is unknown. The sequenced sample consisted of blood, either unsorted or a sorted T cell fraction (not recorded which). The TCR originated in a male donor with ankylosing spondylitis or in good health (not recorded which). The rearrangement uses TRBV25-1 and TRBJ2-2, with 11 bases matching TRBD2. The CDR3 DNA sequence: TGTGCCAGCAGACTAGCGGGGGCTGGGGGGGAGCTGTTTTTT. Translation: CASRLAGAGGELFF.